This TCR beta chain was captured in a study of cytomegalovirus exposure and HLA in healthy donors. Turning to the study itself: Researchers found that 81% of a few hundred genotyped donors fell within the Caucasian-associated ancestry cluster.

The CDR3 runs to 19 residues. CDR1 and CDR2 from the germline V gene are SSHAT and FNYEAQ (reference sequence). This clone was observed a handful of times. One end of the junction varies from germline; a read error may be responsible. This PCR relied on a set of 60 Vbeta primers and 13 Jbeta primers. The method was immunoSEQ multiplex PCR; TCRdb's version includes in-frame clones alone and lacks a portion of them. The sample lists about 160,000 clones, roughly 80% occurring once. The sequenced sample was PBMCs. This chain uses TRBV7-7 with TRBJ2-5; TRBD1 aligns across 7 bases. The receptor comes from a male donor in good health and CMV-seropositive. The CDR3 sequence is CASSLSRDRVLKGQETQYF. The CDR3 bases are TGTGCTAGCAGCTTATCGAGAGACAGGGTGTTGAAGGGACAAGAGACCCAGTACTTC.